The T cell receptor beta chain under discussion was sequenced for a study of cytomegalovirus exposure and HLA in healthy donors. Study-level background: The 120 validation repertoires were produced on the same platform as the roughly 720 repertoires of the first cohort. This was reported in a later analysis.

Method: immunoSEQ multiplex PCR; TCRdb's copy keeps in-frame clones and lacks some. Among over 45,000 clones listed, approximately 93% were seen once. Trimming removed 7 bases from V and 5 bases from J, with 20 bases in between. The CDR3 consists of 15 residues. The V gene's germline CDR1 is MNHNS and CDR2 SASEGT. The V gene is TRBV6-1, the J gene TRBJ1-2, with D possibly matching TRBD1 (6 bases). The sequenced material came from PBMCs. The receptor was derived from a woman aged 18 to 35 in good health and CMV-seronegative. CDR3 residues: CASIYTWDTSYGYTF. The CDR3 nucleotides read TGTGCCAGCATTTATACTTGGGACACGTCTTATGGCTACACCTTC.